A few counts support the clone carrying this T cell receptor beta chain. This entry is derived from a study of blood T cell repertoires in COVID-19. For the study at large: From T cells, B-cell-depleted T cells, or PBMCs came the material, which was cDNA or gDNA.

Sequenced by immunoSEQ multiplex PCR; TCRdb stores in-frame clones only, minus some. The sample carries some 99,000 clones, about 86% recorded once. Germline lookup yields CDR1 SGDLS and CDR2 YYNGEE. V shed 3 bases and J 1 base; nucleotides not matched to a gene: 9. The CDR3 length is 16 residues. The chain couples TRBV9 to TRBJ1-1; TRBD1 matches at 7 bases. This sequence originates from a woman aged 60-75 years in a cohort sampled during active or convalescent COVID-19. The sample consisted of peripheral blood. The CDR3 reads CASSAGGPGRNTEAFF. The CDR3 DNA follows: TGTGCCAGCAGCGCAGGGGGTCCGGGGCGGAACACTGAAGCTTTCTTT.